This is a list of T cell receptor beta chains from one sample in a study of beta chain features in type 1 diabetes. TCRdb's copy holds only in-frame clones and misses some; the assay was immunoSEQ multiplex PCR. The profile shows approximately 57,000 clones, around 50% of them singletons. The specimen sequenced was Tregs from blood. Receptor source: a middle-aged woman with type 1 diabetes. The CDR3 runs from the conserved cysteine through the conserved F or W. A D gene is named only where the DNA matches it firmly. Clone size is not always given. Where it is, it says once, few, many or a class for expanded clones.

D gene	V gene	clone size	J gene	CDR3 protein	CDR3 DNA
-	TRBV7-2	-	TRBJ2-7	CASSQDRTLYEQYF	TGTGCCAGCAGCCAAGACAGGACCCTCTACGAGCAGTACTTC
TRBD1	TRBV7-3	-	TRBJ1-1	CASSLTGPGTGNGEAFF	TGTGCCAGCAGCTTGACCGGTCCCGGGACAGGGAATGGTGAAGCTTTCTTT
-	TRBV11-1	-	TRBJ2-1	CASSLVQGREQFF	TGTGCCAGCAGCTTAGTACAGGGACGTGAGCAGTTCTTC
-	TRBV7-9	few	TRBJ1-1	CASSLREGTEAFF	TGTGCCAGCAGCTTAAGAGAGGGAACTGAAGCTTTCTTT
-	TRBV7-2	-	TRBJ2-7	CASSKTGTLSYEQYF	TGTGCCAGCAGCAAAACCGGGACTTTGTCCTACGAGCAGTACTTC
-	TRBV6-6	few	TRBJ1-1	CASSPGPPAAEAFF	TGTGCCAGCAGCCCAGGCCCCCCAGCGGCTGAAGCTTTCTTT
-	TRBV29-1	-	TRBJ1-4	CSVETGNEKLFF	TGCAGCGTTGAAACAGGGAATGAAAAACTGTTTTTT
TRBD1	TRBV27	-	TRBJ1-5	CASRTTGRSNQPQHF	TGTGCCAGCAGGACGACAGGGCGGAGCAATCAGCCCCAGCATTTT
TRBD1	TRBV5-1	once	TRBJ2-1	CASSTDRGRQFF	TGCGCCAGCAGCACGGACAGGGGAAGGCAGTTCTTC
TRBD2	TRBV10-3	few	TRBJ2-1	CAISEETSGRTYNEQFF	TGTGCCATCAGTGAGGAGACTAGCGGGAGGACATACAATGAGCAGTTCTTC